These 19 T cell receptor beta chains came from one sample sequenced in a study of blood T cells in healthy people across ages. Next came a second PCR, run for about 6 to 12 cycles, which used a sample-barcoded 5' primer along with a J-beta primer mix. TCRdb used MiXCR to reprocess the 5' RACE reads, holding one entry per CDR3 protein. The data contain about 800,000 distinct CDR3 sequences, approximately 25% of them seen just once; the ten biggest clones take up 3.7%. These same data were also listed under a study on T cells of mothers and their children.

Sequencing was carried out using blood. The receptors come from a boy younger than 18 in good health.

This clonotype has only a few counts. The chain employs TRBV7-9 and TRBJ2-5, with 7 bases matching TRBD2. This CDR3 has 15 amino acids. After removal of 2 bases from V and 11 bases from J, the junction contained 14 bases not matched to a gene. The germline V gene encodes CDR1 SEHNR and CDR2 FQNEAQ (reference sequence). CDR3: CASSLTERGINEQYF. As DNA, the CDR3 is TGTGCCAGCAGCTTAACGGAGCGGGGAATCAATGAGCAGTACTTC.

This clonotype was observed a few times. The junction shows a germline mismatch at one end, possibly a read error. The CDR3: CGVEDLQGKTQYF. The CDR3 region has the DNA TGCGGCGTTGAAGATCTTCAGGGGAAGACCCAGTACTTC. V is TRBV29-1 and J is TRBJ2-5; tentative D call: TRBD1 (6 bases). Germline values: CDR1 SQVTM, CDR2 ANQGSEA. The CDR3 has 13 amino acids. Drawing the rest from reference TRBV29-1 and TRBJ2-5, the complete variable domain is SAVISQKPSRDICQRGTSLTIQCQVDSQVTMMFWYRQQPGQSLTLIATANQGSEATYESGFVIDKFPISRPNLTFSTLTVSNMSPEDSSIYLCGVEDLQGKTQYFGPGTRLLVL.

This clonotype showed up just a few times. This chain links TRBV29-1 with TRBJ2-1, with D unresolved. The CDR3 consists of 9 residues. Germline-derived CDR1 and CDR2 are SQVTM and ANQGSEA. With 5 bases removed from V and 6 bases from J, the gap between germline ends came to 2 bases. CDR3 sequence (DNA): TGCAGCGTTAGCAATGAGCAGTTCTTC. Protein: CSVSNEQFF.

The chain links TRBV7-2 to TRBJ2-5, with a weak D call TRBD2 (5 bases). Germline CDR1 SGHTA, CDR2 FQGNSA. V was cut by 7 bases and J by 2 bases, with 11 bases left in between. The CDR3 totals 13 residues. For the CDR3, the DNA is TGTGCCAGCACCCGGACGGGACAAGAGACCCAGTACTTC. It codes for CASTRTGQETQYF. The complete variable domain, with remaining parts taken from reference TRBV7-2 and TRBJ2-5, reads GAGVSQSPSNKVTEKGKDVELRCDPISGHTALYWYRQSLGQGLEFLIYFQGNSAPDKSGLPSDRFSAERTGGSVSTLTIQRTQQEDSAVYLCASTRTGQETQYFGPGTRLLVL.

This clonotype has more than one count but fewer than ten. The CDR3 does not close with the conserved phenylalanine or tryptophan, likely indicating a read error. V and J are TRBV2 and TRBJ2-7; D uncertain. The V gene lost 2 bases and the J gene lost 1 base, with 12 bases spanning the gap. This CDR3 region has 15 residues. Per germline, CDR1 SNHLY and CDR2 FYNNEI. The CDR3 protein is CASSERLVQSYEQYS. CDR3 DNA: TGTGCCAGCAGTGAACGATTAGTCCAGTCCTACGAGCAGTACTCC.

There are a few counts of this clonotype. This chain uses TRBV5-1 with TRBJ2-5, with TRBD1 matching over 7 bases. Unmatched junction bases numbered 11, after V lost 4 bases and J lost 11 bases. The CDR3 is made up of 13 amino acids. Germline V gene lookup returns CDR1 SGHRS and CDR2 YFSETQ. As DNA, the CDR3 is TGCGCCAGCAGCCGAGGACAGGCTAGGGAGCAGTACTTC. Encoded protein: CASSRGQAREQYF.

This clonotype was seen more than once but under ten times. Being one base from a much bigger clone, this may be a read error. This chain links TRBV20-1 with TRBJ2-5; D tentatively fits TRBD1 or TRBD2 (6 bases each). Per the germline V gene, CDR1 is DFQATT and CDR2 is SNEGSKA (reference sequence). This CDR3 comprises 14 residues. The chain's CDR3 is CSAEDRGGSYEQCF. CDR3 bases: TGCAGTGCTGAAGACAGAGGGGGGTCCTACGAGCAGTGCTTC.

The rearrangement joins TRBV2 to TRBJ2-7; D ambiguous. The germline V and J ends were trimmed by 7 bases and 5 bases, with 9 bases remaining between them. Germline assignment: CDR1 SNHLY and CDR2 FYNNEI. The length of the CDR3 is 11 residues. The DNA for the CDR3 is TGTGCCAGCACTGGGCAAGACGAGCAGTACTTC. Amino acids: CASTGQDEQYF. The complete variable domain, with remaining parts taken from reference TRBV2 and TRBJ2-7, reads EPEVTQTPSHQVTQMGQEVILRCVPISNHLYFYWYRQILGQKVEFLVSFYNNEISEKSEIFDDQFSVERPDGSNFTLKIRSTKLEDSAMYFCASTGQDEQYFGPGTRLTVT.

The CDR3 here is CASSSRVMSTEAFF. CDR3 DNA sequence: TGTGCCAGCAGCTCCAGGGTTATGAGCACTGAAGCTTTCTTT. The chain combines TRBV5-5 with TRBJ1-1; tentatively, D is TRBD1 (5 bases). Germline-derived CDR1 and CDR2 are SGHKS and YYEKEE (reference sequence). The CDR3 extends over 14 amino acids. Trimming shortened V by 3 bases and J by 4 bases, and 13 bases separated the two germline ends.

This clonotype was counted between two and nine times. The rearrangement joins TRBV4-1 to TRBJ1-1, with D unclear. Trimming removed 4 bases at V and 7 bases at J, with 16 bases between. The germline V gene encodes CDR1 MGHRA and CDR2 YSYEKL. The CDR3 covers 14 residues. The CDR3 coding sequence is TGCGCCAGCAGCCTTGCATTGCTTCCGGTTGAAGCTTTCTTT. It translates to CASSLALLPVEAFF.

The chain links TRBV10-3 to TRBJ1-2, with 7 bases that match TRBD1. The CDR3 consists of 17 residues. Germline CDR1 reads ENHRY; CDR2 reads SYGVKD. After removal of 2 bases from V and 5 bases from J, the junction contained 14 bases not matched to a gene. The CDR3 spells CAISEPRDSRTGYGYTF. For the CDR3, the DNA is TGTGCCATCAGTGAGCCGAGGGACAGTAGAACGGGGTATGGCTACACCTTC.

This clonotype has more than one count but fewer than ten. The chain joins TRBV29-1 to TRBJ1-3; a possible D gene is TRBD1 (5 bases). With 6 bases removed from V and 8 bases from J, the gap between germline ends came to 14 bases. This CDR3 spans 12 amino acids. Germline-derived CDR1 and CDR2 are SQVTM and ANQGSEA. The CDR3: CSVLTGGDTIYF. The CDR3 nucleotides read TGCAGCGTCCTGACGGGGGGGGACACCATATATTTT.

This clonotype was picked up a small number of times. The V call is TRBV7-2, the J call TRBJ2-3; 10 nucleotides line up with TRBD2. The CDR3 totals 16 residues. With 1 base clipped from V and 1 base from J, the junction kept 2 bases outside the gene matches. Germline loops: CDR1 SGHTA, CDR2 FQGNSA. This CDR3 reads CASSLVAGGGTDTQYF. The CDR3 DNA follows: TGTGCCAGCAGCTTAGTAGCGGGGGGTGGCACAGATACGCAGTATTTT.

This clonotype was detected only a few times. The V and J genes are TRBV28 and TRBJ1-4; D is perhaps TRBD1 (5 bases). V lost 6 bases, J lost 7 bases, and 15 bases lay in between. Looked up from germline, CDR1 is MDHEN and CDR2 is SYDVKM. The CDR3 has 14 amino acids. The CDR3: CASSSGAMGEKLFF. The CDR3 bases are TGTGCCAGCAGCTCTGGGGCCATGGGTGAAAAACTGTTTTTT.

The chain couples TRBV7-3 to TRBJ2-3; D call uncertain. The germline V gene has CDR1 SGHTA and CDR2 FQGTGA. The CDR3 totals 15 residues. Trimming left V 0 bases short and J 2 bases short, with 9 bases between. The CDR3 sequence: CASSLTSTSTDTQYF. CDR3 nucleotides: TGTGCCAGCAGCTTAACGTCTACCTCCACAGATACGCAGTATTTT.

CDR3 bases: TGTGCCAGCAGCCAAGTCAGGGAGGACTATGGCTACACCTTC. It translates to CASSQVREDYGYTF. This chain connects TRBV4-2 to TRBJ1-2; D perhaps matches TRBD1 (5 bases). This CDR3 is 14 amino acids long. V was clipped by 1 base and J by 3 bases, with 9 bases between them. The germline V gene encodes CDR1 LGHNA and CDR2 YNFKEQ.

CDR3 in DNA: TGTGCCAGCAGCTTTGGGAGGGGCAGCTACGAGCAGTACTTC. Amino acids: CASSFGRGSYEQYF. The V call is TRBV7-2, the J call TRBJ2-7, with 7 bases fitting TRBD2. This CDR3 is 14 amino acids long. Losses at the gene ends were 3 bases for V and 3 bases for J; bases not matched to a gene: 5. The germline V gene has CDR1 SGHTA and CDR2 FQGNSA.

CDR3 sequence reads: CASSVSEQFF. The CDR3 DNA reads as TGTGCCAGCAGTGTCTCTGAGCAGTTCTTC. This chain links TRBV2 with TRBJ2-1; no firm D call. The CDR3 has 10 amino acids. V was pared by 4 bases and J by 9 bases, with 4 bases between. Germline V gene lookup returns CDR1 SNHLY and CDR2 FYNNEI. Filled out from reference TRBV2 and TRBJ2-1, the complete variable domain reads EPEVTQTPSHQVTQMGQEVILRCVPISNHLYFYWYRQILGQKVEFLVSFYNNEISEKSEIFDDQFSVERPDGSNFTLKIRSTKLEDSAMYFCASSVSEQFFGPGTRLTVL.

The chain recombines TRBV9 with TRBJ1-4; possibly TRBD1 for D (5 bases). This CDR3 has 16 amino acids. Trimming pared 3 bases from V and 8 bases from J, leaving 20 bases between. Germline CDR1 is SGDLS and CDR2 is YYNGEE. CDR3 sequence reads: CASSAGPQGGGEKLFF. In DNA form, the CDR3 reads TGTGCCAGCAGCGCTGGTCCTCAGGGAGGAGGCGAAAAACTGTTTTTT.